This TCR beta chain was captured in a study of shared clonotypes between healthy human individuals. At the level of the study: Three CD4 naive, three CD4 memory, two CD8 naive and one CD8 memory plate were used per donor. Points from the study as a whole: Across subsets, estimated richness was generally greater for naive than for memory populations. Roughly 5.3% of naive CD4 clonotypes were common to a handful of donors.

It was into CD45RA+ naive and CD45RA-negative memory subsets that the CD4+ cells were split. Assay: immunoSEQ multiplex PCR; the TCRdb copy retains only in-frame clones and omits some. The table lists roughly 700,000 clones, approximately 79% of them singletons. Unmatched junction bases numbered 3, after V lost 6 bases and J lost 0 bases. There are 14 residues in the CDR3. Germline V gene sequence: CDR1 SNHLY, CDR2 FYNNEI. This clone was seen many times. Its matching antigen is unknown. Other DNA sequences in the same sample also yield this CDR3. The TCR sequence derives from a woman aged 25 to 45 in good health. The rearrangement joins TRBV2 to TRBJ1-1; 8 bases line up with TRBD1. Sequencing was carried out using memory CD4+ T cells sorted from blood. Subset denoted: CD45RA-negative fraction. CDR3 sequence reads: CASRDRVMNTEAFF. CDR3 DNA sequence: TGTGCCAGCAGGGACAGGGTGATGAACACTGAAGCTTTCTTT.